The subject of this entry is one T cell receptor (beta chain). Its antigen remains unknown. Repertoires were generated with immunoSEQ multiplex PCR, while TCRdb's copy carries only in-frame clones and drops some. The sample has 100,000 to 150,000 clones; around 87% are singletons. These data come from a study of T cell responses to AZD1222 COVID-19 vaccine. General study results and limits: Two AZD1222 doses significantly raised spike-specific TCR breadth and depth over controls. The sample set comprised mostly white British donors with more females, and clonal diversity was possibly underestimated. Of spike-specific TCRs, nearly half reportedly target regions left unmutated in variants.

Germline V gene data show CDR1 as MDHEN and CDR2 as SYDVKM. The V and J ends lost 8 bases and 5 bases respectively, with 18 bases between them. CDR3 length equals 14 residues. This TCR was recovered from an adult in good health. The rearrangement links TRBV28 to TRBJ1-1; D remains ambiguous. Sequenced here: peripheral blood, sampled on day 0 of AZD1222 vaccination. The chain's CDR3 is CASWVSGVWTEAFF. Written as DNA, the CDR3 is TGTGCCAGCTGGGTTTCCGGGGTCTGGACTGAAGCTTTCTTT.